This TCR beta chain was recovered during a study of T-cell memory formation after mild COVID-19. The CDR3 contains 12 residues. The V gene's germline CDR1 is SGHAT and CDR2 FQNNGV. The sample holds a few counts of this clonotype. The germline gene is not matched at one end of the junction; a read error may be the cause. 5'RACE with constant-segment primers yielded barcoded, UMI-tagged TCR alpha and TCR beta cDNA libraries. One entry per CDR3 protein, called by TCRdb with MiXCR from the 5' RACE reads. The sample contains hundreds of thousands of distinct CDR3 sequences, approximately 23% of which appear only once.

The sequence came from an adult woman who had mild COVID-19 (a few samples of this study predate the infection). Cell type and time point are not known. The chain joins TRBV11-2 to TRBJ2-4; D is undetermined. The material sequenced was PBMCs or a T cell subset sorted from them (not recorded which). The CDR3 coding sequence is TGTGCCATCAGCTTAGACAAAAACATTCAGTACTTC. This encodes CAISLDKNIQYF.